The sequence of this T cell receptor (beta chain) was determined in a study of T cells after yellow fever vaccination. In regard to this clonotype: Its antigen remains unknown.

Study-level findings and limits: The secondary T-cell response peaked on day 5, not day 15, but was weaker. Abundant clonotypes (contaminants from the bulk population) could be present in FACS-sorted repertoires. The appearance of a small share of clonotypes in both CD4 and CD8 compartments was observed.

Template switching with 5'RACE generated the TCR cDNA and added a universal primer site and UMIs. TCRdb reprocessed the 5' RACE reads with MiXCR, giving one entry per CDR3 protein. The sample lists approximately 550,000 distinct CDR3 sequences; approximately 21% were seen once. The CDR3 spans 11 residues. Trimming shortened V by 1 base and J by 15 bases, and 10 bases separated the two germline ends. Per germline, CDR1 DFQATT and CDR2 SNEGSKA (reference sequence). The material sequenced was PBMCs, taken 15 days after the yellow fever booster vaccination. The V gene is TRBV20-1, the J gene TRBJ1-6, with D possibly TRBD1 on 5 matching bases. The TCR originated in a man aged 30 to 45 who received the YFV17D yellow fever vaccine. The chain's CDR3 is CSARGRGVLHF. The CDR3 nucleotides are TGCAGTGCTAGAGGCCGGGGGGTCCTCCACTTT.